Sequencing of this TCR beta chain was carried out in a study of blood T cell repertoires in COVID-19. Study context: Spain, Italy and the United States supplied samples that represented acute and convalescent COVID-19. In each case, the material was cDNA or gDNA derived from T cells, B-cell-depleted T cells, or PBMCs.

Some clones are missing from TCRdb's copy, which holds only in-frame ones; the method was immunoSEQ multiplex PCR. The sample lists around 200,000 clones, 85% to 90% seen once, with approximately 2.5% in the top ten. V lost 2 bases and J lost 2, with 8 bases in between. CDR1 is SGHNT and CDR2 is YYREEE in the germline V gene (reference sequence). This CDR3 spans 13 amino acids. Individuals drawn from around 25 US areas were roughly 18 to 89 years old. The material sequenced was PBMCs or T cells enriched from blood (not recorded which). The J gene is TRBJ2-7, the V gene TRBV5-4; TRBD2 might be the D (5 bases). The source is a woman in her forties with acute COVID-19. DNA of the CDR3: TGTGCCAGCAGCTTCGGAGGTACCTACGAGCAGTACTTC. Its protein is CASSFGGTYEQYF.